This is a list of T cell receptor beta chains from one sample in a study of OX40 agonist ivuxolimab in advanced cancers. Generated by immunoSEQ multiplex PCR, the TCRdb table keeps only in-frame clones and is missing some. The sample carries 50,000 to 70,000 clones, roughly 84% recorded once. The sample here was CD4+ or CD8+ T cells sorted from blood, taken in a trial of the OX40 agonist ivuxolimab. These TCRs come from an adult with an advanced solid tumor such as melanoma, head and neck, liver or kidney cancer. CDR3s include the opening cysteine and the closing phenylalanine or tryptophan. D genes are given only for firm matches. Part of the rows lack a size; the others show once, few, many or a class for expanded clones.

J gene,clone size,D gene,V gene,CDR3 DNA,CDR3 protein
TRBJ1-3,NA,NA,TRBV7-6,TGTGCCAGCAGCTTAGGCGACTTCGGAAACACCATATATTTT,CASSLGDFGNTIYF
TRBJ1-3,NA,NA,TRBV7-9,TGTGCCAGCAGCTTCGCAGGAAACACCATATATTTT,CASSFAGNTIYF
TRBJ2-7,NA,NA,TRBV5-1,TGCGCCAGCAGCTTGGAGACAGGAACTACATACGAGCAGTACTTC,CASSLETGTTYEQYF
TRBJ2-3,NA,TRBD2,TRBV4-2,TGTGCCAGCAGCCAAGAACTAGCGGGAACAGATACGCAGTATTTT,CASSQELAGTDTQYF
TRBJ2-4,few,NA,TRBV7-9,TGTGCCAGCAGCTTATTCCCCTCAAACATTCAGTACTTC,CASSLFPSNIQYF
TRBJ2-1,NA,TRBD2,TRBV10-3,TGTGCCATCAGTGGGGGGACTAGCGGCAGCTCCTACAATGAGCAGTTCTTC,CAISGGTSGSSYNEQFF
TRBJ1-2,NA,TRBD1,TRBV27,TGTGCCAGCAGTTTCCGACAGGGCGCGAACTATGGCTACACCTTC,CASSFRQGANYGYTF
TRBJ2-3,NA,TRBD1,TRBV5-1,TGCGCCAGCAGGGATATTACAGGGGTGGTAGGCACAGATACGCAGTATTTT,CASRDITGVVGTDTQYF
TRBJ2-3,NA,TRBD1,TRBV4-1,TGCGCCAGCAGCCAAAGACAGGGGTTGGGGGTAACAGATACGCAGTATTTT,CASSQRQGLGVTDTQYF
TRBJ2-3,NA,NA,TRBV14,TGTGCCAGCAGCCAAGCCCTTCCAGGGGCAGATACGCAGTATTTT,CASSQALPGADTQYF
TRBJ1-4,NA,NA,TRBV7-9,TGTGCCAGCAGCCGGGACGGCTATGAAAAACTGTTTTTT,CASSRDGYEKLFF
TRBJ2-7,NA,NA,TRBV20-1,TGCAGTGCTAGGTGGCTTAACGAGCAGTACTTC,CSARWLNEQYF
TRBJ2-7,NA,NA,TRBV29-1,TGCAGCGTTGAAGATCGCAGGATAGGACGTACCTACGAGCAGTACTTC,CSVEDRRIGRTYEQYF
TRBJ2-3,NA,TRBD2,TRBV6-5,TGTGCCAGCAGTTTCGGGACTAGCGGGAGAGATACGCAGTATTTT,CASSFGTSGRDTQYF
TRBJ2-3,NA,NA,TRBV14,TGTGCCAGCAGCCAAGTACCTATCCCAGATACGCAGTATTTT,CASSQVPIPDTQYF
TRBJ2-1,NA,TRBD2,TRBV5-4,TGTGCCAGCAGCATTGTTAGCGGGGGGGCGAGCTCCTACAATGAGCAGTTCTTC,CASSIVSGGASSYNEQFF
TRBJ1-2,NA,NA,TRBV18,TGTGCCAGCTCACCCGACCTAGTGGCAGGGTACTATGGCTACACCTTC,CASSPDLVAGYYGYTF
TRBJ2-7,NA,NA,TRBV19,TGTGCCAGTAGCTCGGGGGCACACCTAAGCCACGAGCAGTACTTC,CASSSGAHLSHEQYF
TRBJ2-5,few,NA,TRBV6-5,TGTGCCAGCAGGGGCGGCGCCCTTCAAGAGACCCAGTACTTC,CASRGGALQETQYF
TRBJ2-1,NA,TRBD2,TRBV30,TGTGCCTGGAGCCGCCGCGGGAGACCCAACTACAATGAGCAGTTCTTC,CAWSRRGRPNYNEQFF
TRBJ2-7,few,NA,TRBV5-1,TGCGCCAGCAGCTTGGAGGGGGGTGCCGTCGCTCGCGAGCAGTACTTC,CASSLEGGAVAREQYF
TRBJ2-1,once,TRBD2,TRBV27,TGTGCCAGCAGAAGGACTAGCGGGACCTACAATGAGCAGTTCTTC,CASRRTSGTYNEQFF
TRBJ1-2,NA,NA,TRBV6-1,TGTGCCAGTTTAGCGGGGAGGAACTATGGCTACACCTTC,CASLAGRNYGYTF